A selection of T cell receptor beta chains follows, all from one sample in a study of shared clonotypes between healthy human individuals. Some clones are missing from TCRdb's copy, which holds only in-frame ones; the method was immunoSEQ multiplex PCR. This table has some 1,900,000 clones, just under 95% appearing once. The sequencing input was naive CD8+ T cells sorted from blood. Receptors were obtained from a man between 18 and 29 years old in good health. CDR3s include the opening cysteine and the closing phenylalanine or tryptophan. Fields, in order: J gene, CDR3 length, V gene, D gene, clone size, CDR3 protein, CDR3 DNA. A D gene is named only where the DNA matches it firmly. Size values are once, few and many counts, or a class for expanded clones, and some rows have none.

TRBJ2-7 12 TRBV7-9 - - CASSLGFNEQYF TGTGCCAGCAGCTTAGGGTTCAACGAGCAGTACTTC
TRBJ2-3 15 TRBV5-1 TRBD2 - CASSLSGGSADTQYF TGCGCCAGCAGCTTGAGCGGGGGATCTGCAGATACGCAGTATTTT
TRBJ2-3 16 TRBV5-6 - - CASSLDQPRHTDTQYF TGTGCCAGCAGCTTGGATCAGCCCCGACACACAGATACGCAGTATTTT
TRBJ2-7 15 TRBV4-3 TRBD2 - CASSQAPGEGYEQYF TGCGCCAGCAGCCAAGCCCCGGGGGAGGGTTACGAGCAGTACTTC
TRBJ2-5 11 TRBV2 - - CASMREETQYF TGTGCCAGCATGAGGGAGGAGACCCAGTACTTC
TRBJ1-1 15 TRBV29-1 - - CSVLTRDNENTEAFF TGCAGCGTCCTTACCCGGGACAACGAGAACACTGAAGCTTTCTTT
TRBJ2-7 13 TRBV10-2 - - CASSEPGSYEQYF TGCGCCAGCAGTGAGCCGGGTTCCTACGAGCAGTACTTC
TRBJ1-4 13 TRBV6-5 - - CASSYLGGEKLFF TGTGCCAGCAGTTACTTGGGGGGTGAAAAACTGTTTTTT
TRBJ2-7 17 TRBV9 TRBD2 - CASSVASGSGGTYEQYF TGTGCCAGCAGCGTAGCTTCGGGTAGCGGGGGGACCTACGAGCAGTACTTC
TRBJ2-1 15 TRBV5-6 - - CASSLPEISYNEQFF TGTGCCAGCAGCCTCCCGGAGATCTCCTACAATGAGCAGTTCTTC
TRBJ2-1 15 TRBV11-2 TRBD1 - CASSAAGQGYNEQFF TGTGCCAGCAGCGCCGCGGGACAGGGTTACAATGAGCAGTTCTTC
TRBJ2-5 13 TRBV7-9 - - CASSGEWEETQYF TGTGCCAGCAGCGGAGAGTGGGAAGAGACCCAGTACTTC
TRBJ2-3 12 TRBV7-9 - - CASSWGADTQYF TGTGCCAGCAGCTGGGGGGCAGATACGCAGTATTTT
TRBJ2-7 16 TRBV7-8 TRBD1 - CASSDQTQTGTYEQYF TGTGCCAGCAGCGATCAAACTCAGACAGGGACCTACGAGCAGTACTTC
TRBJ2-2 17 TRBV7-2 TRBD2 once CASSIRTSGVNTGELFF TGTGCCAGCAGCATCAGGACTAGCGGGGTAAACACCGGGGAGCTGTTTTTT
TRBJ1-1 16 TRBV4-3 - - CASSQDLEGVNTEAFF TGCGCCAGCAGCCAAGATTTGGAGGGAGTGAACACTGAAGCTTTCTTT
TRBJ2-1 12 TRBV7-9 - - CASSFSSHEQFF TGTGCCAGCAGCTTCTCGTCGCATGAGCAGTTCTTC
TRBJ1-5 16 TRBV6-6 TRBD1 - CASTVRDRRVTQPQHF TGTGCCAGCACTGTGCGGGACAGGCGAGTAACTCAGCCCCAGCATTTT
TRBJ2-7 15 TRBV6-5 TRBD1 - CASSAGQGTSYEQYF TGTGCCAGCAGTGCGGGACAGGGGACCTCCTACGAGCAGTACTTC
TRBJ2-7 14 TRBV5-1 - - CASSLVGPSYEQYF TGCGCCAGCAGCTTGGTGGGGCCCTCCTACGAGCAGTACTTC
TRBJ2-5 16 TRBV5-1 - - CASSLERGPRQETQYF TGCGCCAGCAGCTTGGAACGGGGGCCGAGACAAGAGACCCAGTACTTC
TRBJ1-5 12 TRBV5-6 - - CASSQGLQPQHF TGTGCCAGCAGCCAGGGACTCCAGCCCCAGCATTTT
TRBJ1-1 13 TRBV29-1 - - CSVEEGWGTEAFF TGCAGCGTTGAAGAGGGTTGGGGGACTGAAGCTTTCTTT
TRBJ1-2 15 TRBV4-1 - - CASSASRGANYGYTF TGCGCCAGCAGTGCCTCTAGGGGAGCTAACTATGGCTACACCTTC
TRBJ2-7 15 TRBV5-4 - - CASTVWEAGSYEQYF TGTGCCAGCACCGTTTGGGAGGCAGGCTCCTACGAGCAGTACTTC
TRBJ2-4 14 TRBV11-2 - once CASSSFVAKNIQYF TGTGCCAGCAGCTCTTTCGTAGCCAAAAACATTCAGTACTTC
TRBJ1-2 13 TRBV7-9 - few CASRSQINYGYTF TGTGCCAGCAGAAGTCAGATTAACTATGGCTACACCTTC
TRBJ2-7 15 TRBV5-6 - - CASSLGYPSPYEQYF TGTGCCAGCAGCTTGGGCTACCCGAGTCCCTACGAGCAGTACTTC
TRBJ2-3 16 TRBV6-5 TRBD2 once CASSYMAGGEADTQYF TGTGCCAGCAGTTACATGGCGGGAGGAGAGGCAGATACGCAGTATTTT
TRBJ2-7 14 TRBV6-1 TRBD1 - CASTIDRGQGEQYF TGTGCCAGCACCATTGACAGGGGGCAGGGCGAGCAGTACTTC
TRBJ1-5 16 TRBV13 - once CASSLSGGIGNQPQHF TGTGCCAGCAGCTTGAGTGGGGGGATTGGCAATCAGCCCCAGCATTTT
TRBJ2-1 13 TRBV27 - once CASGLNGGNEQFF TGTGCCAGCGGGCTGAACGGCGGGAATGAGCAGTTCTTC
TRBJ1-4 17 TRBV2 - - CASSEAEDITTNEKLFF TGTGCCAGCAGTGAAGCTGAGGACATCACAACTAATGAAAAACTGTTTTTT
TRBJ2-1 16 TRBV27 TRBD2 - CASSPGTSGSFNEQFF TGTGCCAGCAGTCCTGGGACTAGCGGGAGTTTCAATGAGCAGTTCTTC
TRBJ2-1 15 TRBV29-1 - - CSDPTGTAPQNEQFF TGCAGCGACCCGACAGGTACAGCACCCCAGAATGAGCAGTTCTTC
TRBJ2-1 13 TRBV11-2 - - CATGLSSYNEQFF TGTGCCACCGGACTGAGCTCCTACAATGAGCAGTTCTTC
TRBJ1-6 22 TRBV10-1 - - CASIPRWGADAVEPYYNSPLHF TGCGCCAGCATACCCCGGTGGGGCGCCGATGCCGTTGAGCCTTACTATAATTCACCCCTCCACTTT
TRBJ2-7 14 TRBV6-5 - - CASSYGGVNDEQYF TGTGCCAGCAGTTACGGCGGGGTCAACGACGAGCAGTACTTC
TRBJ2-2 15 TRBV7-8 - - CASSLVQGKDGELFF TGTGCCAGCAGCTTAGTCCAGGGGAAGGACGGGGAGCTGTTTTTT
TRBJ2-4 15 TRBV27 - - CASGPTVGAKNIQYF TGTGCCAGCGGCCCTACGGTCGGAGCCAAAAACATTCAGTACTTC
TRBJ2-1 19 TRBV12-2 - - CASRLAKAGTSGGGNEQFF TGTGCAAGTCGCTTAGCGAAAGCCGGGACTAGCGGGGGGGGCAATGAGCAGTTCTTC
TRBJ2-2 15 TRBV2 - - CASMGRPTNTGELFF TGTGCCTCGATGGGCAGGCCAACGAACACCGGGGAGCTGTTTTTT
TRBJ2-1 16 TRBV5-6 TRBD2 - CASRSRDYETYNEQFF TGTGCCAGCAGGTCGCGGGACTACGAAACCTACAATGAGCAGTTCTTC
TRBJ2-2 12 TRBV28 - - CATLAPTGELFF TGTGCCACCCTAGCCCCCACCGGGGAGCTGTTTTTT
TRBJ2-5 15 TRBV7-8 TRBD1 once CASSPRDRNYETQYF TGTGCCAGCAGCCCGAGGGACAGAAACTATGAGACCCAGTACTTC
TRBJ2-1 14 TRBV28 TRBD1 - CASSLGTGGNEQFF TGTGCCAGCAGTTTGGGGACAGGGGGTAATGAGCAGTTCTTC
TRBJ2-7 14 TRBV10-2 TRBD1 - CASSLRGLSYEQYF TGCGCCAGCAGTCTAAGGGGGCTATCCTACGAGCAGTACTTC
TRBJ2-1 14 TRBV10-1 TRBD2 - CASSTGLAVNEQFF TGCGCCAGCAGTACGGGACTAGCGGTCAATGAGCAGTTCTTC
TRBJ1-2 18 TRBV4-3 - - CASSQVSVTDVANYGYTF TGCGCCAGCAGCCAAGTAAGCGTGACGGACGTAGCTAACTATGGCTACACCTTC
TRBJ1-2 13 TRBV7-2 - - CASSPRGTVGYTF TGTGCCAGCAGCCCTAGGGGTACGGTTGGCTACACCTTC
TRBJ1-5 14 TRBV5-6 - - CASSDGGANQPQHF TGTGCCAGCAGCGACGGGGGTGCCAATCAGCCCCAGCATTTT
TRBJ2-1 17 TRBV7-7 TRBD2 - CASSLGLASGMENEQFF TGTGCTAGCAGCTTGGGACTAGCGTCAGGGATGGAAAATGAGCAGTTCTTC
TRBJ1-2 17 TRBV10-2 TRBD1 - CASSETGQGAMDYGYTF TGCGCCAGCAGTGAGACGGGACAGGGGGCAATGGACTATGGCTACACCTTC
TRBJ1-4 14 TRBV5-8 - - CASSSRPQEEKLFF TGTGCCAGCAGTTCCAGACCCCAAGAGGAAAAACTGTTTTTT
TRBJ1-2 15 TRBV27 TRBD1 - CASSLSGTGSYGYTF TGTGCCAGCAGTTTATCCGGGACAGGCAGCTATGGCTACACCTTC